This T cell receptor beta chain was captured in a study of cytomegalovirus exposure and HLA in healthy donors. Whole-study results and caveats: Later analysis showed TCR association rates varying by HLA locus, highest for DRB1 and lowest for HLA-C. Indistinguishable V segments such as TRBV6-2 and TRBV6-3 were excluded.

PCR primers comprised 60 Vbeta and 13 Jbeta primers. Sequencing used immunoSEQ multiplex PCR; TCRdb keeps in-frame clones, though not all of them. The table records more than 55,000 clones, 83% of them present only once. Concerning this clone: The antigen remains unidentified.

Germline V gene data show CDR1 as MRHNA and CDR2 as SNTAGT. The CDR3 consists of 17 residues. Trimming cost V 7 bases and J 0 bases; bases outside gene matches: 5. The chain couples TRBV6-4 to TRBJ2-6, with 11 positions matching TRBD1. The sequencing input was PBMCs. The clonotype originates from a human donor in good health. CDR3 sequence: CASTAGTGGSGANVLTF. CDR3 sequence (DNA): TGTGCCAGCACCGCCGGGACAGGGGGCTCTGGGGCCAACGTCCTGACTTTC.